The entry below gives a single T cell receptor beta chain sequence along with its context. CDR1 is MNHEY and CDR2 is SVGAGI in the germline V gene. Trimming stripped 0 bases from V and 4 bases from J, with 12 bases between. CDR3 length: 15 amino acids. The data were obtained in a study of shared clonotypes between healthy human individuals. Per sorted-subset replicate PCR, input was 200 to 250 ng DNA, representing tens of thousands of T cell genomes. Repertoires were generated with immunoSEQ multiplex PCR, while TCRdb's copy carries only in-frame clones and drops some. The sample records around 560,000 clones, approximately 95% being singletons. CD45RO-negative cells were positively selected for CCR7, leaving out terminally differentiated effector memory CD45RA+ cells.

This chain links TRBV6-5 with TRBJ1-2; D is uncertain. Sample: naive CD8+ T cells sorted from blood. The sequence derives from a woman aged 25 to 45 in good health. CDR3 DNA sequence: TGTGCCAGCAGTTACTCGGTGCTGGACCTCTATGGCTACACCTTC. It translates to CASSYSVLDLYGYTF.